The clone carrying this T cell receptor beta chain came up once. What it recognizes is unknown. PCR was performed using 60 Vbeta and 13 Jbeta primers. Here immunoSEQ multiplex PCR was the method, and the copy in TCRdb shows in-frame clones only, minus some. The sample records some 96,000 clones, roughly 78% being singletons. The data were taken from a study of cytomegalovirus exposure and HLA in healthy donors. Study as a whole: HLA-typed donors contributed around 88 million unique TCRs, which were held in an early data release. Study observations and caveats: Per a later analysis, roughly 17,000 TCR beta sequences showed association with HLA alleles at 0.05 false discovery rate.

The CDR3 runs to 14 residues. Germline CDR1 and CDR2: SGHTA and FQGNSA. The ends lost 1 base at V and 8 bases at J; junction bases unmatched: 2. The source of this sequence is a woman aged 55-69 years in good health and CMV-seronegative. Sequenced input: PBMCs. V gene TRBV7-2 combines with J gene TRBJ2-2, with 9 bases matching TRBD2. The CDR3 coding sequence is TGTGCCAGCAGCTTAGGACTAGCGGCTGGGGAGCTGTTTTTT. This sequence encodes CASSLGLAAGELFF.